The 24 T cell receptor beta chains given below trace back to one sample, sequenced in a study of response to subunit inactivated influenza vaccine. TCRdb independently ran MiXCR on the RT-PCR reads; one entry per CDR3 protein. The sample holds 540,000 or so distinct CDR3 sequences; 10% to 15% are singletons and the top ten take around 13%. The material was PBMCs from blood, obtained 45 days after vaccination. These TCRs come from a man between 45 and 60 years old who received an inactivated influenza vaccine.

The chain employs TRBV7-2 and TRBJ2-7, with 8 nucleotides matching TRBD1. The junction had 12 bases not matched to a gene; V was cut back by 5 bases and J by 3 bases. The germline CDR1 and CDR2 sequences are SGHTA and FQGNSA. The CDR3 runs to 16 residues. The CDR3 DNA follows: TGTGCCAGCAGCCCCAGGGGGCGGGCACGATTCTACGAGCAGTACTTC. This encodes CASSPRGRARFYEQYF.

This clonotype turned up a few times. The chain has TRBV20-1 and TRBJ2-3, with 9 bases identical to TRBD1. CDR3 size: 16 residues. After removal of 2 bases from V and 6 bases from J, the junction contained 12 bases not matched to a gene. Per germline, CDR1 DFQATT and CDR2 SNEGSKA (reference sequence). CDR3 amino acids: CSARTGQGKSLDTQYF. The CDR3 nucleotides are TGCAGTGCTAGAACCGGACAGGGGAAATCGCTCGATACGCAGTATTTT.

The chain carries TRBV6-2 or TRBV6-3 and TRBJ2-6, with TRBD1 matching over 8 bases. V lost 0 bases and J lost 2; bases outside the gene matches: 18. CDR3 length: 22 amino acids. Per germline, CDR1 MNHEY and CDR2 SVGEGT. CDR3 sequence reads: CASSYSAPPPGQALAGANVLTF. As DNA, the CDR3 is TGTGCCAGCAGTTACTCGGCCCCACCTCCGGGACAGGCTCTAGCTGGGGCCAACGTCCTGACTTTC.

This clonotype was detected a few times. The CDR3 coding sequence is TGTGCCAGCAGCCTGGAGGGGGACGGGGCCTACGAGCAGTACTTC. Amino acids: CASSLEGDGAYEQYF. This chain links TRBV7-2 with TRBJ2-7; D possibly uses TRBD1 or TRBD2 (6 bases each). This CDR3 has 15 amino acids. The V end lost 5 bases, the J end lost 2 bases, and 16 bases lay between the germline ends. Germline V gene data show CDR1 as SGHTA and CDR2 as FQGNSA.

The sample holds many counts of this clonotype. The J gene is TRBJ2-7, the V gene TRBV20-1; TRBD2 agrees at 14 bases. This CDR3 comprises 15 residues. V lost 5 bases and J lost 12; bases outside the gene matches: 15. CDR1 and CDR2 from the germline V gene are DFQATT and SNEGSKA (reference sequence). The CDR3 DNA sequence: TGCAGTGCTCTCCCAACCGGGACTAGCGGGAGTTGGCGGTACTTC. Translation: CSALPTGTSGSWRYF.

The table lists this clonotype with a few counts. The V call is TRBV7-2, the J call TRBJ2-5; no firm D call. Germline assignment: CDR1 SGHTA and CDR2 FQGNSA. With 5 bases removed from V and 7 bases from J, the gap between germline ends came to 17 bases. The CDR3 consists of 14 residues. CDR3: CASSRVPDVGTQYF. The CDR3 coding sequence is TGTGCCAGCAGCCGGGTCCCCGATGTGGGGACCCAGTACTTC.

The genes are TRBV2 and TRBJ2-3, with 9 bases that match TRBD1. J was trimmed by 3 bases and V by 6 bases; bases with no gene match: 7. This CDR3 has 15 residues. Germline values: CDR1 SNHLY, CDR2 FYNNEI. Here the CDR3 DNA reads TGTGCCAGCAGAGGACAGGGGACGATGACAGATACGCAGTATTTT. Protein: CASRGQGTMTDTQYF. Drawing the rest from reference TRBV2 and TRBJ2-3, the complete variable domain is EPEVTQTPSHQVTQMGQEVILRCVPISNHLYFYWYRQILGQKVEFLVSFYNNEISEKSEIFDDQFSVERPDGSNFTLKIRSTKLEDSAMYFCASRGQGTMTDTQYFGPGTRLTVL.

The rearrangement joins TRBV11-1 to TRBJ2-5; 7 positions match TRBD2. The germline V gene encodes CDR1 SGHAT and CDR2 FQDESV (reference sequence). J lost 5 bases, V lost 5 bases, and 11 bases had no gene match. This CDR3 comprises 15 residues. The CDR3 loop reads CASSLSGGIGETQYF. The CDR3 DNA is TGTGCCAGCAGCCTATCGGGGGGAATCGGGGAGACCCAGTACTTC.

This clonotype has more than one count but fewer than ten. V is TRBV28 and J is TRBJ2-3; 8 nucleotides agree with TRBD2. This CDR3 has 16 residues. Germline V lookup: CDR1 MDHEN, CDR2 SYDVKM. J lost 3 bases, V lost 3 bases, and 8 bases had no gene match. CDR3 residues: CASSFDGTSSTDTQYF. CDR3 sequence (DNA): TGTGCCAGCAGTTTCGACGGGACTAGTTCAACAGATACGCAGTATTTT. Full variable domain (rest looked up from reference TRBV28 and TRBJ2-3): DVKVTQSSRYLVKRTGEKVFLECVQDMDHENMFWYRQDPGLGLRLIYFSYDVKMKEKGDIPEGYSVSREKKERFSLILESASTNQTSMYLCASSFDGTSSTDTQYFGPGTRLTVL.

The chain has TRBV6-5 and TRBJ2-3; 7 bases map to TRBD2. Germline V gene lookup returns CDR1 MNHEY and CDR2 SVGAGI. V shed 3 bases and J 0 bases; nucleotides not matched to a gene: 6. This CDR3 has 16 residues. Here the CDR3 DNA reads TGTGCCAGCAGTTATTGGCTAGCGGAAAGCACAGATACGCAGTATTTT. It translates to CASSYWLAESTDTQYF.

The chain links TRBV5-5 to TRBJ2-5, with 8 bases identical to TRBD2. The CDR3 is 15 residues long. Germline CDR1 and CDR2: SGHKS and YYEKEE (reference sequence). The junction had 10 bases not matched to a gene; V was cut back by 4 bases and J by 5 bases. The CDR3 DNA follows: TGTGCCAGCAGCCACTCTAGCGGGTGGTCGGAGACCCAGTACTTC. Its protein is CASSHSSGWSETQYF. Drawing the rest from reference TRBV5-5 and TRBJ2-5, the complete variable domain is DAGVTQSPTHLIKTRGQQVTLRCSPISGHKSVSWYQQVLGQGPQFIFQYYEKEERGRGNFPDRFSARQFPNYSSELNVNALLLGDSALYLCASSHSSGWSETQYFGPGTRLLVL.

The chain is built from TRBV10-3 and TRBJ2-1, with TRBD2 as a possible D gene (5 bases). Trimming took off 7 bases at V and 3 bases at J, with 10 bases between the two ends. Germline V gene sequence: CDR1 ENHRY, CDR2 SYGVKD. The CDR3 has 13 residues. CDR3 loop: CAITGSNYNEQFF. As DNA, the CDR3 is TGTGCCATCACGGGGAGCAACTACAATGAGCAGTTCTTC.

This clonotype was detected only a few times. This chain uses TRBV6-2 or TRBV6-3 with TRBJ2-1, with 9 bases that match TRBD2. Germline V CDR1 and CDR2: MNHEY, SVGEGT. The V segment lost 6 bases and the J segment 4 bases; nucleotides outside the gene matches: 4. This CDR3 spans 14 amino acids. The CDR3: CASRPSGGYNEQFF. Written as DNA, the CDR3 is TGTGCCAGCAGACCCAGCGGGGGGTACAATGAGCAGTTCTTC.

This chain joins TRBV3-1 and TRBJ2-5, with a tentative D call TRBD2 (6 bases). V dropped 4 bases and J dropped 2 bases, with 11 bases sitting between them. The CDR3 has 14 residues. Germline V CDR1 and CDR2: LGHDT, YNNKEL (reference sequence). CDR3 sequence (DNA): TGTGCCAGCAGCCCGCGGGGAATGCAAGAGACCCAGTACTTC. Its protein is CASSPRGMQETQYF.

Only a few counts were recorded for this clonotype. The V call is TRBV28, the J call TRBJ2-3; D remains ambiguous. The V gene's germline CDR1 is MDHEN and CDR2 SYDVKM. V was trimmed by 6 bases and J by 9 bases, leaving 13 bases between them. The CDR3 has 12 residues. CDR3 residues: CASSQQGGTQYF. The CDR3 DNA is TGTGCCAGCAGCCAACAAGGTGGAACGCAGTATTTT.

This clonotype was seen many times. The chain combines TRBV6-5 with TRBJ1-5, with TRBD1 matching 8 bases. The CDR3 spans 15 residues. After removal of 4 bases from V and 1 base from J, the junction contained 3 bases not matched to a gene. CDR1 and CDR2 from the germline V gene are MNHEY and SVGAGI. The CDR3 region has the DNA TGTGCCAGCAGTTTGGGACAGGCAAGCAATCAGCCCCAGCATTTT. Its protein product is CASSLGQASNQPQHF.

The rearrangement uses TRBV6-5 and TRBJ2-5, with 12 bases aligning to TRBD2. Germline lookup yields CDR1 MNHEY and CDR2 SVGAGI. Trimming at V came to 0 bases and at J to 2 bases, leaving 4 bases not matched to a gene. The CDR3 consists of 17 residues. CDR3 sequence (DNA): TGTGCCAGCAGTTACTCTGGACTAGCGGGGTCGCAAGAGACCCAGTACTTC. As protein: CASSYSGLAGSQETQYF.

Note on this clonotype: A read error may produce the germline difference seen at one junction end. V and J are TRBV7-2 and TRBJ1-4; no definite D call. CDR3 size: 13 residues. CDR1 and CDR2 from the germline V gene are SGHTA and FQGNSA. The CDR3 reads CDSRTLADEKLFF. DNA for the CDR3: TGTGACAGCAGGACCTTGGCGGATGAAAAACTGTTTTTT. Filled out from reference TRBV7-2 and TRBJ1-4, the complete variable domain reads GAGVSQSPSNKVTEKGKDVELRCDPISGHTALYWYRQSLGQGLEFLIYFQGNSAPDKSGLPSDRFSAERTGGSVSTLTIQRTQQEDSAVYLCDSRTLADEKLFFGSGTQLSVL.

The chain couples TRBV7-2 to TRBJ2-3; D may be TRBD1 (6 bases). V was pared by 6 bases and J by 1 base, with 14 bases between. Germline lookup yields CDR1 SGHTA and CDR2 FQGNSA. CDR3 size: 15 residues. The CDR3 DNA reads as TGTGCCAGCAGGTTATGGGCAGGGGGCACAGATACGCAGTATTTT. Amino acids: CASRLWAGGTDTQYF.

The chain combines TRBV4-1 with TRBJ2-3, with TRBD2 identical over 7 bases. The V segment lost 1 base and the J segment 0 bases; nucleotides outside the gene matches: 1. The CDR3 has 15 amino acids. Germline assignment: CDR1 MGHRA and CDR2 YSYEKL. This CDR3 is CASSQVRGSTDTQYF. The CDR3 DNA follows: TGCGCCAGCAGCCAAGTGCGGGGGAGCACAGATACGCAGTATTTT.

This clonotype was seen a few times. The chain couples TRBV12-3 or TRBV12-4 to TRBJ2-1, with unresolved D. CDR3 length equals 13 residues. V lost 3 bases and J lost 5, with 8 bases in between. The CDR3 nucleotides are TGTGCCAGCAGTTTTCCGTCGGACAATGAGCAGTTCTTC. This sequence encodes CASSFPSDNEQFF.

This clonotype was seen only a few times. This chain links TRBV5-5 with TRBJ1-3; TRBD1 matches 7 bases. Germline trimming cut 4 bases from V and 0 bases from J; bases unmatched to any gene: 4. Germline CDR1 and CDR2: SGHKS and YYEKEE (reference sequence). The CDR3 is made up of 15 amino acids. The DNA of the CDR3 is TGTGCCAGCAGCCAGGGGGACTACTCTGGAAACACCATATATTTT. This translates into CASSQGDYSGNTIYF.

This clonotype has a handful of counts. This chain joins TRBV10-3 and TRBJ2-7; TRBD1 matches at 7 bases. Trimming at V came to 7 bases and at J to 5 bases, leaving 8 bases not matched to a gene. Germline CDR1 is ENHRY and CDR2 is SYGVKD. The CDR3 covers 13 residues. The CDR3 nucleotides are TGTGCCATCACCCCCGACAGGGATCACGAGCAGTACTTC. Translation gives CAITPDRDHEQYF.

In its sample, this clonotype was seen a few times. The chain uses TRBV29-1 and TRBJ2-3; possibly TRBD2 for D (6 bases). Germline V gene lookup returns CDR1 SQVTM and CDR2 ANQGSEA. The CDR3 loop spans 14 amino acids. The germline V and J ends were trimmed by 7 bases and 2 bases, with 16 bases remaining between them. The CDR3, as DNA: TGCAGCGCCCGAGGAGGACTAATCACAGATACGCAGTATTTT. It translates to CSARGGLITDTQYF.